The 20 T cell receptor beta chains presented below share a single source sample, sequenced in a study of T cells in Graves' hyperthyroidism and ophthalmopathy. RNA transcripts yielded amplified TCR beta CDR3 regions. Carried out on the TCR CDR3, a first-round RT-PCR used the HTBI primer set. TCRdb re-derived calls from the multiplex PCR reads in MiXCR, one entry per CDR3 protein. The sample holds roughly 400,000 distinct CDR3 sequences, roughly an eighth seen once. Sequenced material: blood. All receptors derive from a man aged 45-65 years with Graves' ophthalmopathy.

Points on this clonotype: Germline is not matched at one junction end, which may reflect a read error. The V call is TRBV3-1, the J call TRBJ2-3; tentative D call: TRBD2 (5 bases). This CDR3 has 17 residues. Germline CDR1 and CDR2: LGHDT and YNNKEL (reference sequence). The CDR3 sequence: CASRHKGSLFPTDTQSF. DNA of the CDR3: TGTGCCAGCAGACATAAAGGGAGTTTATTTCCCACAGATACGCAGTCTTTT.

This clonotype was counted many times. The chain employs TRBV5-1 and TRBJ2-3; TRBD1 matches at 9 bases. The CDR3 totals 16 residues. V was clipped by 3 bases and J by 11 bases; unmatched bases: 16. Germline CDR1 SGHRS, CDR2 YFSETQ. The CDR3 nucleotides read TGCGCCAGCAGCTCCGCCGGGACAGGGTTCCAATGGTGGCAGTATTTT. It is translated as CASSSAGTGFQWWQYF.

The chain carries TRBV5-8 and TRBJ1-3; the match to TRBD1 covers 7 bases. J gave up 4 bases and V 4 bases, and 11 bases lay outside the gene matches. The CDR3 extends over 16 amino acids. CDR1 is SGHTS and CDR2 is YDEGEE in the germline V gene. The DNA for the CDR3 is TGTGCCAGCAGCGCAGGAACAGGGGCAAGGGGAAACACCATATATTTT. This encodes CASSAGTGARGNTIYF. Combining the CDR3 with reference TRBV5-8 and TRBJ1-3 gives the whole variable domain EAGVTQSPTHLIKTRGQQATLRCSPISGHTSVYWYQQALGLGLQFLLWYDEGEERNRGNFPPRFSGRQFPNYSSELNVNALELEDSALYLCASSAGTGARGNTIYFGEGSWLTVV.

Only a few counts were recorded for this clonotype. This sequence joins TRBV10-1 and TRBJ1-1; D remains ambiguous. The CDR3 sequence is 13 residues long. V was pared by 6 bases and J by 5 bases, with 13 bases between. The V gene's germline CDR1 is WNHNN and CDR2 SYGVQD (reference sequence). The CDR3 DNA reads TGCGCCAGCAGAAGACACGGTGGGACTGAAGCTTTCTTT. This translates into CASRRHGGTEAFF.

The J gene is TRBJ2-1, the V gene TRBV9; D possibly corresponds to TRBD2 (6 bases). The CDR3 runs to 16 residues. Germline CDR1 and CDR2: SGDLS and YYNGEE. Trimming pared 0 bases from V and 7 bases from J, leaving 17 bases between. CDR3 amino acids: CASSVAKRQTRNEQFF. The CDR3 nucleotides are TGTGCCAGCAGCGTAGCGAAGCGACAGACTAGGAATGAGCAGTTCTTC.

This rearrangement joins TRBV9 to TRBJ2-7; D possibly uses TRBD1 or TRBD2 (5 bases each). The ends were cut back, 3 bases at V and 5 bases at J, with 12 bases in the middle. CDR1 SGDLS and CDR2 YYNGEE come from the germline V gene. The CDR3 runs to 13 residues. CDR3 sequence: CASSGSRDHEQYF. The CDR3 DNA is TGTGCCAGCAGCGGTTCCAGGGACCACGAGCAGTACTTC.

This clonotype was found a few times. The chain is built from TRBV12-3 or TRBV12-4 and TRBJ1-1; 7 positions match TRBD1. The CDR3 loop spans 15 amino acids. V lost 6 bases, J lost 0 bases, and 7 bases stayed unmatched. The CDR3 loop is CASRTTGTMNTEAFF. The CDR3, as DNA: TGTGCCAGCAGGACGACAGGGACCATGAACACTGAAGCTTTCTTT.

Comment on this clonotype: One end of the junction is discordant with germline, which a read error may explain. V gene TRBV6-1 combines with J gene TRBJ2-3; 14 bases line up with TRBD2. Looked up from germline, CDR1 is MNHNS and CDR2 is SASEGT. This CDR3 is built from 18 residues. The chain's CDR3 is CASSKGLAGGLSTETQYF. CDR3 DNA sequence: TGTGCCAGCAGTAAAGGACTAGCGGGAGGCCTTAGCACAGAGACGCAGTATTTT.

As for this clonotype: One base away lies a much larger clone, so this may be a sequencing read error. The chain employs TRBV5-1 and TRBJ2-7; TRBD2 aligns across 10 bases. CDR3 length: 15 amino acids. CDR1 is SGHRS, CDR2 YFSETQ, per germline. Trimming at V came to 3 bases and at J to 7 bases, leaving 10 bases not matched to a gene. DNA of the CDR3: TGCGCCAGCAGCTCTAGCGGGAGTCCGTCTGTTGAGCAGTACTTC. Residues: CASSSSGSPSVEQYF.

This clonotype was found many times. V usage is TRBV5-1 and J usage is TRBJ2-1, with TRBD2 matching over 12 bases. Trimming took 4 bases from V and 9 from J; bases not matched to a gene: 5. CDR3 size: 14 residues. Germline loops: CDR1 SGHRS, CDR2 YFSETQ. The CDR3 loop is CASSRTSGTIEQFF. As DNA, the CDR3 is TGCGCCAGCAGCCGGACTAGCGGGACCATTGAGCAGTTCTTC.

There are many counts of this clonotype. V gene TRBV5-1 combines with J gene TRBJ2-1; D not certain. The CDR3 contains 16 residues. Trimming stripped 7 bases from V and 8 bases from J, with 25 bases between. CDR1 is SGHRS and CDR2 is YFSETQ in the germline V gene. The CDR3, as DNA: TGCGCCAGCTCCTCTACCGCGACAATACTCTTCGATGAGCAGTTCTTC. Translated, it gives CASSSTATILFDEQFF.

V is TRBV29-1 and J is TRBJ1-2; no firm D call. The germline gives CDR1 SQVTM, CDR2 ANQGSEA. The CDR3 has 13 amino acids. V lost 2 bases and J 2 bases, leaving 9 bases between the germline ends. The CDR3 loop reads CSVEWPDNYGYTF. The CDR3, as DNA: TGCAGCGTTGAATGGCCAGACAACTATGGCTACACCTTC.

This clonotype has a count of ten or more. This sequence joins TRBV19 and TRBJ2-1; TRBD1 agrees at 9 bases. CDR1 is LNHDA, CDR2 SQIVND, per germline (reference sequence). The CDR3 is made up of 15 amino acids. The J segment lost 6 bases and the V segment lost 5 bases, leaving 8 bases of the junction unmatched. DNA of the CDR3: TGTGCCAGTAGTTTCTCGGGACAGGGCCTCAATGAGCAGTTCTTC. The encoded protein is CASSFSGQGLNEQFF.

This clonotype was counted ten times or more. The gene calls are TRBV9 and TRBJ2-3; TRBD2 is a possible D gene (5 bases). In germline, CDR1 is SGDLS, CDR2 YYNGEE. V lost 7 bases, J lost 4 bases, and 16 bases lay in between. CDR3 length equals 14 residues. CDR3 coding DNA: TGTGCCAGCGGTGGGAGCCGGTCCGCAGATACGCAGTATTTT. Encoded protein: CASGGSRSADTQYF.

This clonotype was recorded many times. CDR3 bases: TGTGCCAGCAGCCATCGTTCAGGGGAAATCTATGGCTACACCTTC. Protein sequence: CASSHRSGEIYGYTF. The V call is TRBV3-1, the J call TRBJ1-2; a possible D gene is TRBD1 (6 bases). Trimming shortened V by 3 bases and J by 4 bases, and 15 bases separated the two germline ends. There are 15 residues in the CDR3. Germline CDR1 reads LGHDT; CDR2 reads YNNKEL (reference sequence).

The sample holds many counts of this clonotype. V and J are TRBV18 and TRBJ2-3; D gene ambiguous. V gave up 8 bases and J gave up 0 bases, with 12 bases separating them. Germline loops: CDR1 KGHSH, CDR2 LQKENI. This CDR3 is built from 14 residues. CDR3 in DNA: TGTGCCAGCCACCAGGAGCCTAGCACAGATACGCAGTATTTT. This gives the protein CASHQEPSTDTQYF.

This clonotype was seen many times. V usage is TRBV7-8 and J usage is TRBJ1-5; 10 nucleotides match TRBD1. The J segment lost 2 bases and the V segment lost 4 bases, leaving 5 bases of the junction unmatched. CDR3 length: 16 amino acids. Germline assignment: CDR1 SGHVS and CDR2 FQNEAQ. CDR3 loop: CASSSTGGEGNQPQHF. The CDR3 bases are TGTGCCAGCAGCTCGACAGGGGGCGAGGGCAATCAGCCCCAGCATTTT.

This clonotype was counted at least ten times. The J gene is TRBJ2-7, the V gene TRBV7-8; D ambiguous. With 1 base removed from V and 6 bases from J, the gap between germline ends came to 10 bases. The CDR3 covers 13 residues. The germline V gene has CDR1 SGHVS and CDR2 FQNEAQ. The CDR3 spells CASSLGPSLEQYF. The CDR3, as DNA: TGTGCCAGCAGCTTAGGTCCCTCCCTCGAGCAGTACTTC.

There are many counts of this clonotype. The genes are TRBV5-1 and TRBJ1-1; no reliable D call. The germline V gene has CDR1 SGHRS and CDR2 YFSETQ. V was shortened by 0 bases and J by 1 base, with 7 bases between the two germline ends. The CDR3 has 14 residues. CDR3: CASSLASQNTEAFF. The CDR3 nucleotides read TGCGCCAGCAGCTTGGCCTCTCAGAACACTGAAGCTTTCTTT.

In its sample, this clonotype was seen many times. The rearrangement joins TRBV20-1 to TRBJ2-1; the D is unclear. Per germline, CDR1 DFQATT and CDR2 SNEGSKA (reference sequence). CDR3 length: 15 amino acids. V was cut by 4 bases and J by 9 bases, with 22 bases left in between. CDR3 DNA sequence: TGCAGTGCTAACCCGTGGTCAGAGCCTTGGGGTGAGCAGTTCTTC. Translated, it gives CSANPWSEPWGEQFF.